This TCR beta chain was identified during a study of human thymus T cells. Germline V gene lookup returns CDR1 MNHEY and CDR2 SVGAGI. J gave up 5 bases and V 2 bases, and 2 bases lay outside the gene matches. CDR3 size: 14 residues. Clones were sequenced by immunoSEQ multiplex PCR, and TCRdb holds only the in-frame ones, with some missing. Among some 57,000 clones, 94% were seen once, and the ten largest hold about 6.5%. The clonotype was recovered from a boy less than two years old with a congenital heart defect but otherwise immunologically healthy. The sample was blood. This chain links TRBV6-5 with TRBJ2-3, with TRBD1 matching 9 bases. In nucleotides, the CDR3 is TGTGCCAGCAGTTACGGACAGGGGAAAGATACGCAGTATTTT. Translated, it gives CASSYGQGKDTQYF.